This entry lists 26 T cell receptor beta chains sequenced from one sample in a study of technical replicates of blood from a few donors. Profiled with immunoSEQ multiplex PCR; TCRdb holds only in-frame clones, not every one. Of about 75,000 clones detected, roughly nine tenths appear once; the ten largest clones hold about 0.38%. Sequenced: T cells isolated from PBMCs. The receptors shown here come from a human donor in good health.

This sequence joins TRBV6-6 and TRBJ2-7, with 9 nucleotides matching TRBD2. The CDR3 totals 16 residues. V was pared by 0 bases and J by 3 bases, with 6 bases of the junction left unmatched. From germline, CDR1 is MNHNY and CDR2 SVGAGI (reference sequence). Written as DNA, the CDR3 is TGTGCCAGCAGTTACTCGAGGACTAGCGCAGTCTACGAGCAGTACTTC. This translates into CASSYSRTSAVYEQYF.

The chain combines TRBV7-8 with TRBJ1-1; 8 nucleotides align to TRBD1. The V gene end was trimmed by 5 bases and the J gene end by 5 bases; junction bases not matched to a gene: 16. This CDR3 spans 17 amino acids. Germline CDR1 reads SGHVS; CDR2 reads FQNEAQ. In DNA form, the CDR3 reads TGTGCCAGCAGCCGGAGGGGGCAGGGGGCGCTGCGGACTGAAGCTTTCTTT. This translates into CASSRRGQGALRTEAFF.

This chain connects TRBV10-1 to TRBJ2-1, with 7 bases matching TRBD2. J was trimmed by 5 bases and V by 8 bases; bases with no gene match: 6. The CDR3 covers 13 residues. From germline, CDR1 is WNHNN and CDR2 SYGVQD (reference sequence). CDR3 bases: TGCGCCAGCGGCTCTAGCGGAAACAATGAGCAGTTCTTC. It specifies CASGSSGNNEQFF.

The chain uses TRBV28 and TRBJ2-7; TRBD2 matches at 8 bases. The V gene end was trimmed by 11 bases and the J gene end by 5 bases; junction bases not matched to a gene: 8. The germline gives CDR1 MDHEN, CDR2 SYDVKM. This CDR3 spans 12 amino acids. The CDR3 sequence: CAVYGRADEQYF. The DNA of the CDR3 is TGTGCCGTTTACGGGAGGGCGGACGAGCAGTACTTC.

The chain is built from TRBV7-9 and TRBJ2-1, with D unresolved. V gave up 10 bases and J gave up 9 bases, with 10 bases separating them. From germline, CDR1 is SEHNR and CDR2 FQNEAQ (reference sequence). CDR3 length: 10 residues. CDR3 nucleotide sequence: TGTGCCACCAAACTAAGTGAGCAGTTCTTC. It is translated as CATKLSEQFF.

The chain carries TRBV19 and TRBJ2-1; 7 nucleotides agree with TRBD2. Per the germline V gene, CDR1 is LNHDA and CDR2 is SQIVND (reference sequence). The CDR3 totals 14 residues. Losses at the gene ends were 7 bases for V and 7 bases for J; bases not matched to a gene: 10. In DNA, the CDR3 is TGTGCCAGTACGGTCGGGCGGGAGTTGAATGAGCAGTTCTTC. Translating gives CASTVGRELNEQFF.

V gene TRBV4-2 combines with J gene TRBJ2-1; possible D gene TRBD2, 5 bases. Per the germline V gene, CDR1 is LGHNA and CDR2 is YNFKEQ. This CDR3 is built from 12 residues. Trimming removed 5 bases at V and 6 bases at J, with 8 bases between. CDR3 in DNA: TGTGCCAGCAGCTCGGGGTTCAATGAGCAGTTCTTC. Residues: CASSSGFNEQFF.

The CDR3 DNA reads as TGCGCCAGCAGCTTGGAGCCTGCGGGAGGGCCCTACAATGAGCAGTTCTTC. This gives the protein CASSLEPAGGPYNEQFF. The gene calls are TRBV5-1 and TRBJ2-1; 9 bases are shared with TRBD2. Germline CDR1 reads SGHRS; CDR2 reads YFSETQ. The CDR3 loop spans 17 amino acids. Germline trimming cut 0 bases from V and 2 bases from J; bases unmatched to any gene: 6.

This clone was counted once. The chain joins TRBV11-1 to TRBJ2-5, with 9 positions matching TRBD2. J gave up 4 bases and V 3 bases, and 9 bases lay outside the gene matches. There are 16 residues in the CDR3. Germline V gene lookup returns CDR1 SGHAT and CDR2 FQDESV (reference sequence). In nucleotides, the CDR3 is TGTGCCAGCAGCTTCTCTAGCGGGGAAGGAGCAGAGACCCAGTACTTC. It specifies CASSFSSGEGAETQYF.

The chain recombines TRBV11-2 with TRBJ2-7, with 7 bases matching TRBD2. This CDR3 has 15 residues. V gave up 5 bases and J gave up 2 bases; unmatched junction bases: 9. CDR1 SGHAT and CDR2 FQNNGV come from the germline V gene. CDR3 in amino acids: CASSPVAGRTYEQYF. CDR3 nucleotides: TGTGCCAGCAGCCCAGTAGCGGGCCGCACCTACGAGCAGTACTTC.

CDR3 coding DNA: TGTGCCAGCAGGGACAGGTTCTATGGCTACACCTTC. Translation gives CASRDRFYGYTF. This chain links TRBV2 with TRBJ1-2, with 7 bases lining up with TRBD1. Unmatched junction bases numbered 2, after V lost 6 bases and J lost 4 bases. Germline V gene data show CDR1 as SNHLY and CDR2 as FYNNEI. This CDR3 is built from 12 residues.

This clone was counted a single time. J is TRBJ2-5 and V is TRBV27; 8 nucleotides match TRBD2. This CDR3 comprises 17 residues. Germline CDR1 and CDR2: MNHEY and SMNVEV (reference sequence). After removal of 8 bases from V and 5 bases from J, the junction contained 19 bases not matched to a gene. CDR3 protein: CASGQLAGAIAVETQYF. The CDR3 nucleotides read TGTGCCAGCGGACAGCTAGCGGGTGCAATAGCAGTCGAGACCCAGTACTTC.

The chain carries TRBV6-5 and TRBJ1-2, with D possibly being TRBD1 (5 bases). This CDR3 has 15 amino acids. V was cut by 5 bases and J by 1 base, with 14 bases left in between. CDR1 is MNHEY, CDR2 SVGAGI, per germline. Here the CDR3 reads CASSGGGVSNYGYTF. The CDR3 bases are TGTGCCAGCAGTGGGGGAGGGGTCAGTAACTATGGCTACACCTTC.

This clone was detected a few times. The chain uses TRBV5-4 and TRBJ1-2; no clear D. The V gene lost 3 bases and the J gene lost 1 base, with 13 bases spanning the gap. The germline V gene has CDR1 SGHNT and CDR2 YYREEE (reference sequence). The CDR3 length is 15 residues. CDR3 nucleotide sequence: TGTGCCAGCAGCTGGCCGGGTAGCATTAACTATGGCTACACCTTC. As protein: CASSWPGSINYGYTF.

The chain joins TRBV6-5 to TRBJ1-2; D remains ambiguous. CDR3 length: 13 residues. V was clipped by 6 bases and J by 2 bases, with 10 bases between them. Germline-derived CDR1 and CDR2 are MNHEY and SVGAGI. The DNA of the CDR3 is TGTGCCAGCAGGCTACTAGAGAACTATGGCTACACCTTC. Translated, it gives CASRLLENYGYTF.

The gene calls are TRBV23-1 and TRBJ1-5; D might be TRBD1 (6 bases). TRBV23-1 is noted as an ORF with a role that remains uncertain. Trimming took off 1 base at V and 6 bases at J, with 16 bases between the two ends. There are 16 residues in the CDR3. This chain's CDR3 is CASSQFSGRGAQPQHF. CDR3 nucleotides: TGCGCCAGCAGTCAATTTTCGGGCAGGGGAGCTCAGCCCCAGCATTTT.

The CDR3 region has the DNA TGTGCCAGCAGTTACGTCGCAGGGAGGGAGACCCAGTACTTC. Protein sequence: CASSYVAGRETQYF. The rearrangement joins TRBV6-5 to TRBJ2-5; TRBD2 might be the D (6 bases). Germline V CDR1 and CDR2: MNHEY, SVGAGI. CDR3 size: 14 residues. Between the trimmed V and J ends, which lost 2 bases and 5 bases, there was a span of 12 bases.

V and J are TRBV11-2 and TRBJ2-7; 7 bases are shared with TRBD1. V was pared by 5 bases and J by 3 bases, with 10 bases of the junction left unmatched. The CDR3 length is 15 residues. Germline CDR1 is SGHAT and CDR2 is FQNNGV. The CDR3 DNA reads TGTGCCAGCAGCATCCGCTCAGGGGGTTACTACGAGCAGTACTTC. This gives the protein CASSIRSGGYYEQYF.

This clone was seen just once. The rearrangement uses TRBV6-4 and TRBJ2-7; D gene ambiguous. From germline, CDR1 is MRHNA and CDR2 SNTAGT. CDR3 size: 14 residues. V lost 0 bases and J 3 bases, leaving 9 bases between the germline ends. The chain's CDR3 is CASSDSATDYEQYF. As DNA, the CDR3 is TGTGCCAGCAGTGACTCAGCAACTGACTACGAGCAGTACTTC.

The chain is built from TRBV10-3 and TRBJ2-1; possibly TRBD2 for D (5 bases). CDR1 ENHRY and CDR2 SYGVKD come from the germline V gene. Trimming stripped 1 base from V and 5 bases from J, with 9 bases between. The CDR3 sequence is 14 residues long. The CDR3 spells CAISELAADNEQFF. Here the CDR3 DNA reads TGTGCCATCAGTGAGTTAGCAGCGGACAATGAGCAGTTCTTC.

The chain links TRBV20-1 to TRBJ1-1; unclear D gene. Germline lookup yields CDR1 DFQATT and CDR2 SNEGSKA (reference sequence). The V end was cut by 3 bases, the J end by 6 bases, with 8 bases between. The CDR3 is made up of 11 amino acids. CDR3 loop: CSASLAPEAFF. CDR3 DNA: TGCAGTGCTAGTTTGGCCCCTGAAGCTTTCTTT.

This chain uses TRBV6-5 with TRBJ1-1, with unresolved D. This CDR3 comprises 13 residues. Germline lookup yields CDR1 MNHEY and CDR2 SVGAGI. Trimming left V 6 bases short and J 0 bases short, with 8 bases between. The CDR3 sequence: CASSILMNTEAFF. CDR3 nucleotide sequence: TGTGCCAGCAGCATACTCATGAACACTGAAGCTTTCTTT.

The chain couples TRBV28 to TRBJ2-7; D uncertain. Germline-derived CDR1 and CDR2 are MDHEN and SYDVKM. The V end was cut by 3 bases, the J end by 3 bases, with 6 bases between. The CDR3 totals 12 residues. The CDR3 spells CASSFGDYEQYF. In DNA form, the CDR3 reads TGTGCCAGCAGTTTCGGAGACTACGAGCAGTACTTC. The whole variable domain, remainder taken from reference TRBV28 and TRBJ2-7, is DVKVTQSSRYLVKRTGEKVFLECVQDMDHENMFWYRQDPGLGLRLIYFSYDVKMKEKGDIPEGYSVSREKKERFSLILESASTNQTSMYLCASSFGDYEQYFGPGTRLTVT.

This chain joins TRBV27 and TRBJ2-7; 9 nucleotides match TRBD2. Germline V gene data show CDR1 as MNHEY and CDR2 as SMNVEV (reference sequence). The CDR3 sequence is 15 residues long. V lost 7 bases and J lost 3; bases outside the gene matches: 10. CDR3 amino acids: CASKTYLAGIYEQYF. CDR3 nucleotide sequence: TGTGCCAGCAAAACCTACCTAGCGGGAATCTACGAGCAGTACTTC.

This chain uses TRBV5-1 with TRBJ2-3; 9 bases match TRBD2. The junction had 10 bases not matched to a gene; V was cut back by 6 bases and J by 5 bases. The CDR3 is made up of 15 amino acids. CDR1 is SGHRS, CDR2 YFSETQ, per germline. CDR3 sequence: CASNINAGGKDTQYF. CDR3 bases: TGCGCCAGCAATATTAACGCGGGGGGGAAAGATACGCAGTATTTT.

This chain joins TRBV11-2 and TRBJ1-1; D unresolved. The CDR3 loop spans 13 amino acids. The V end was cut by 5 bases, the J end by 5 bases, with 12 bases between. CDR1 and CDR2 from the germline V gene are SGHAT and FQNNGV. CDR3 DNA: TGTGCCAGCAGCACTCGGGAGGGAACTGAAGCTTTCTTT. This encodes CASSTREGTEAFF.